The 27 T cell receptor beta chains in this list originate from one sample, sequenced in a study of CD8+ T cells in alopecia areata. As the sequencing template, cDNA was produced by extracting RNA and reverse transcribing it. Sequencing was performed with immunoSEQ multiplex PCR; in TCRdb, only in-frame clones are kept and a portion is missing. The sample has 150,000 to 200,000 clones; 55% are singletons. Sequences were obtained from CD4+ T cells sorted from blood. These receptors all come from a human donor in good health.

This clone has at least ten counts. The CDR3 is CASGWVAERSYNEQFF. DNA for the CDR3: TGTGCTAGTGGTTGGGTAGCGGAGCGCTCCTACAATGAGCAGTTCTTC. This chain uses TRBV12-5 with TRBJ2-1; D may be TRBD2 (6 bases). Per germline, CDR1 LGHNT and CDR2 FRNRAP. The CDR3 is made up of 16 amino acids. Trimming pared 4 bases from V and 0 bases from J, leaving 13 bases between.

The V call is TRBV7-2, the J call TRBJ2-1; weak D call: TRBD2 (6 bases). Germline CDR1 and CDR2: SGHTA and FQGNSA. The length of the CDR3 is 18 residues. The V and J ends lost 0 bases and 9 bases respectively, with 24 bases between them. The CDR3 protein is CASSLAGTGRGWGREQFF. CDR3 coding DNA: TGTGCCAGCAGCTTAGCCGGAACAGGACGGGGGTGGGGCCGTGAGCAGTTCTTC.

The CDR3 sequence: CASKPSGQGVHEQYF. The CDR3 DNA is TGTGCCAGTAAACCCTCGGGACAGGGTGTCCACGAGCAGTACTTC. The chain uses TRBV19 and TRBJ2-7; 9 bases are shared with TRBD1. Germline V gene lookup returns CDR1 LNHDA and CDR2 SQIVND (reference sequence). The CDR3 has 15 residues. V was pared by 7 bases and J by 5 bases, with 12 bases of the junction left unmatched. The entire variable domain, with the rest obtained from reference TRBV19 and TRBJ2-7, is as follows: DGGITQSPKYLFRKEGQNVTLSCEQNLNHDAMYWYRQDPGQGLRLIYYSQIVNDFQKGDIAEGYSVSREKKESFPLTVTSAQKNPTAFYLCASKPSGQGVHEQYFGPGTRLTVT.

This chain uses TRBV29-1 with TRBJ2-5; 11 bases align to TRBD2. V shed 2 bases, J shed 6 bases, and the junction held 5 bases outside the gene matches. Looked up from germline, CDR1 is SQVTM and CDR2 is ANQGSEA. This CDR3 contains 14 residues. The chain's CDR3 is CSVETSGSSKTQYF. In DNA, the CDR3 is TGCAGCGTTGAAACTAGCGGGAGTTCGAAGACCCAGTACTTC. The full variable domain, with the rest looked up from reference TRBV29-1 and TRBJ2-5, is SAVISQKPSRDICQRGTSLTIQCQVDSQVTMMFWYRQQPGQSLTLIATANQGSEATYESGFVIDKFPISRPNLTFSTLTVSNMSPEDSSIYLCSVETSGSSKTQYFGPGTRLLVL.

There are a few counts of this clone. The gene calls are TRBV15 and TRBJ2-4; D perhaps matches TRBD2 (6 bases). V lost 4 bases and J 6 bases, leaving 19 bases between the germline ends. This CDR3 has 16 residues. Germline V lookup: CDR1 LNHNV, CDR2 YYDKDF (reference sequence). The CDR3 reads CATSTIPAGLINIQYF. Written as DNA, the CDR3 is TGTGCCACCAGCACCATCCCCGCGGGACTCATAAACATTCAGTACTTC.

In this sample, this clone turned up a few times. The chain employs TRBV29-1 and TRBJ2-2, with 8 nucleotides matching TRBD2. J lost 4 bases, V lost 7 bases, and 11 bases had no gene match. Germline V CDR1 and CDR2: SQVTM, ANQGSEA. There are 15 residues in the CDR3. The DNA for the CDR3 is TGCAGCGCCGCTCCGGGACTAGTTACCACCGGGGAGCTGTTTTTT. It encodes CSAAPGLVTTGELFF.

This clone has only a few counts. The chain has TRBV6-1 and TRBJ2-3; TRBD1 or TRBD2 may be the D gene (5 bases each). V shed 1 base and J shed 0 bases, with 11 bases lying between them. Per germline, CDR1 MNHNS and CDR2 SASEGT. The length of the CDR3 is 16 residues. This CDR3 is CASSEVRGASTDTQYF. The CDR3 DNA is TGTGCCAGCAGTGAAGTTAGAGGGGCAAGCACAGATACGCAGTATTTT.

The chain recombines TRBV29-1 with TRBJ2-2; TRBD1 or TRBD2 may be the D gene (5 bases each). CDR3 length: 13 residues. V gave up 4 bases and J gave up 6 bases, with 12 bases separating them. Germline V CDR1 and CDR2: SQVTM, ANQGSEA. CDR3 coding DNA: TGCAGCGTTGGAGGGGTCGTGTCCGGGGAGCTGTTTTTT. Residues: CSVGGVVSGELFF.

The chain carries TRBV2 and TRBJ1-5; D possibly corresponds to TRBD1 (5 bases). Germline lookup yields CDR1 SNHLY and CDR2 FYNNEI. V was shortened by 6 bases and J by 6 bases, with 6 bases between the two germline ends. The CDR3 contains 11 residues. CDR3 sequence reads: CASSQGQPQHF. The DNA for the CDR3 is TGTGCCAGCAGCCAGGGTCAGCCCCAGCATTTT.

The chain carries TRBV5-6 and TRBJ2-1; 12 nucleotides agree with TRBD2. The CDR3 runs to 16 residues. In germline, CDR1 is SGHDT, CDR2 YYEEEE. V was pared by 2 bases and J by 3 bases, with 3 bases of the junction left unmatched. The CDR3 sequence: CASSLTSGRFYNEQFF. The CDR3 nucleotides are TGTGCCAGCAGCTTAACTAGCGGGAGGTTCTACAATGAGCAGTTCTTC.

V and J are TRBV9 and TRBJ2-5; the match to TRBD2 covers 10 bases. The CDR3 length is 14 residues. V shed 4 bases, J shed 4 bases, and the junction held 4 bases outside the gene matches. Germline V CDR1 and CDR2: SGDLS, YYNGEE. CDR3 in DNA: TGTGCCAGCAGCCGGACTAGCGGAACAGAGACCCAGTACTTC. Protein product: CASSRTSGTETQYF.

This chain uses TRBV5-1 with TRBJ2-1, with 7 bases aligning to TRBD2. This CDR3 has 15 residues. The germline V gene encodes CDR1 SGHRS and CDR2 YFSETQ. After removal of 4 bases from V and 3 bases from J, the junction contained 7 bases not matched to a gene. The CDR3, as DNA: TGCGCCAGCAGCCCCTCCGGGACTAACTACAATGAGCAGTTCTTC. Translated: CASSPSGTNYNEQFF.

In its sample, this clone was seen a few times. The chain combines TRBV4-1 with TRBJ2-3, with a tentative D call TRBD1 (6 bases). The germline gives CDR1 MGHRA, CDR2 YSYEKL. CDR3 length: 15 amino acids. The V end was cut by 0 bases, the J end by 1 base, with 8 bases between. The CDR3 DNA sequence: TGCGCCAGCAGCCAAGAGGGACAAGGCACAGATACGCAGTATTTT. Encoded protein: CASSQEGQGTDTQYF.

The J gene is TRBJ2-7, the V gene TRBV29-1; 10 positions agree with TRBD1. Trimming removed 6 bases from V and 4 bases from J; junction bases left unmatched: 12. The CDR3 loop spans 15 amino acids. The germline gives CDR1 SQVTM, CDR2 ANQGSEA. CDR3 coding DNA: TGCAGCGTGGGGAGAAGACAGGGGGCGAGGTACGAGCAGTACTTC. Translating it yields CSVGRRQGARYEQYF.

The V call is TRBV5-1, the J call TRBJ2-5; D remains unclear. V lost 2 bases and J lost 6, with 5 bases in between. The germline gives CDR1 SGHRS, CDR2 YFSETQ. This CDR3 has 11 amino acids. The CDR3 is CASSFGQTQYF. The CDR3 region has the DNA TGCGCCAGCAGCTTTGGGCAGACCCAGTACTTC.

The gene calls are TRBV29-1 and TRBJ2-3; 8 positions match TRBD2. The trim removed 4 bases at V and 5 bases at J, leaving 8 bases unmatched. There are 14 residues in the CDR3. Germline V gives CDR1 SQVTM, CDR2 ANQGSEA. CDR3 residues: CSVAGRLAKDTQYF. The CDR3 region has the DNA TGCAGCGTTGCGGGGCGACTAGCGAAAGATACGCAGTATTTT.

The chain combines TRBV28 with TRBJ2-7, with a tentative D call TRBD1 (6 bases). There are 15 residues in the CDR3. The V end was cut by 4 bases, the J end by 3 bases, with 16 bases between. In germline, CDR1 is MDHEN, CDR2 SYDVKM. CDR3 region: CASSSRPDRDYEQYF. The CDR3, as DNA: TGTGCCAGCAGTTCCCGCCCGGACAGAGACTACGAGCAGTACTTC. The full variable domain, its missing parts supplied by reference TRBV28 and TRBJ2-7, is DVKVTQSSRYLVKRTGEKVFLECVQDMDHENMFWYRQDPGLGLRLIYFSYDVKMKEKGDIPEGYSVSREKKERFSLILESASTNQTSMYLCASSSRPDRDYEQYFGPGTRLTVT.

This clone turned up a few times. This chain links TRBV2 with TRBJ2-5; a possible D gene is TRBD2 (5 bases). Trimming took off 4 bases at V and 7 bases at J, with 19 bases between the two ends. Germline lookup yields CDR1 SNHLY and CDR2 FYNNEI. There are 15 residues in the CDR3. The CDR3 DNA reads TGTGCCAGCAGTGTCCTTTCCGACGGCGAGGGGACCCAGTACTTC. Encoded protein: CASSVLSDGEGTQYF.

The chain uses TRBV5-4 and TRBJ2-1; 9 nucleotides line up with TRBD1. The trim removed 4 bases at V and 5 bases at J, leaving 1 base unmatched. CDR1 and CDR2 (germline): SGHNT, YYREEE (reference sequence). The CDR3 contains 13 residues. CDR3 residues: CASSRDRDNEQFF. CDR3 DNA sequence: TGTGCCAGCAGCCGGGACAGGGACAATGAGCAGTTCTTC.

The chain uses TRBV13 and TRBJ1-2; D is perhaps TRBD1 (5 bases). The CDR3 spans 13 residues. Germline assignment: CDR1 PRHDT and CDR2 FYEKMQ (reference sequence). V was trimmed by 0 bases and J by 10 bases, leaving 12 bases between them. CDR3 protein: CASSLGMQGDYTF. CDR3 nucleotide sequence: TGTGCCAGCAGCTTAGGAATGCAGGGCGACTACACCTTC.

J is TRBJ2-5 and V is TRBV10-3; 7 positions match TRBD2. The V gene end was trimmed by 6 bases and the J gene end by 1 base; junction bases not matched to a gene: 2. Germline V gives CDR1 ENHRY, CDR2 SYGVKD. The CDR3 spans 13 residues. Here the CDR3 reads CAIRGGIQETQYF. CDR3 coding DNA: TGTGCCATCAGGGGGGGGATCCAAGAGACCCAGTACTTC.

This chain joins TRBV11-2 and TRBJ2-4, with D possibly being TRBD1 (5 bases). V lost 2 bases and J lost 0, with 11 bases in between. This CDR3 has 16 residues. From germline, CDR1 is SGHAT and CDR2 FQNNGV. The CDR3 region is CASSLQGLLAKNIQYF. The CDR3 nucleotides are TGTGCCAGCAGCTTACAGGGCCTCCTAGCCAAAAACATTCAGTACTTC.

The chain joins TRBV2 to TRBJ2-1, with no clear D. Germline V CDR1 and CDR2: SNHLY, FYNNEI. V dropped 2 bases and J dropped 2 bases, with 13 bases sitting between them. The CDR3 runs 16 residues. The CDR3: CASSEFGQDTYNEQFF. The CDR3 coding sequence is TGTGCCAGCAGTGAATTCGGGCAAGACACCTACAATGAGCAGTTCTTC.

This clone has more than one count but fewer than ten. V is TRBV6-1 and J is TRBJ2-1; D gene ambiguous. V lost 0 bases and J 14 bases, leaving 8 bases between the germline ends. From germline, CDR1 is MNHNS and CDR2 SASEGT. This CDR3 contains 11 residues. The DNA for the CDR3 is TGTGCCAGCAGTGAAGCTCCCAGGAAGTTCTTC. It codes for CASSEAPRKFF.

Concerning this clone: Other DNA sequences in this specimen translate into the identical CDR3. The chain is built from TRBV10-3 and TRBJ2-3; D may correspond to TRBD1 or TRBD2 (5 bases each). In germline, CDR1 is ENHRY, CDR2 SYGVKD. This CDR3 is 11 amino acids long. With 4 bases removed from V and 6 bases from J, the gap between germline ends came to 5 bases. Here the CDR3 reads CAISGGDTQYF. The CDR3 coding sequence is TGTGCCATCAGTGGGGGGGATACGCAGTATTTT.

J is TRBJ2-1 and V is TRBV6-5; D is unresolved. CDR3 size: 13 residues. V was shortened by 4 bases and J by 8 bases, with 12 bases between the two germline ends. Germline V gene data show CDR1 as MNHEY and CDR2 as SVGAGI. Written as DNA, the CDR3 is TGTGCCAGCAGTTTCCGGACCGCCGATGAGCAGTTCTTC. Translation gives CASSFRTADEQFF.

This clone was seen only once. The V and J genes are TRBV5-1 and TRBJ2-5; 7 positions agree with TRBD1. The germline gives CDR1 SGHRS, CDR2 YFSETQ. The junction had 5 bases not matched to a gene; V was cut back by 4 bases and J by 2 bases. This CDR3 comprises 14 residues. The CDR3 DNA is TGCGCCAGCAGCACTCCGGGACAGCAAGAGACCCAGTACTTC. Translating it yields CASSTPGQQETQYF.